The sequence of this T cell receptor (beta chain) was determined in a study of cytomegalovirus exposure and HLA in healthy donors. The study's findings and limits: Later, TCR association rates were found to vary by HLA locus, highest for DRB1 and lowest for HLA-C.

Vbeta (60) and Jbeta (13) primers were used in the PCR. Original data processing: There were 80 million to 95 million unique TCR beta chains by a later count, and approximately 11 million of them were shared. This table comes from immunoSEQ multiplex PCR, and its TCRdb copy is limited to in-frame clones, with some not included. V, J and clone size were drawn from that table, and D and trimming were deduced from the DNA. The profile covers approximately 30,000 clones, with around 70% appearing a single time and 9.5% to 13% taken by the ten largest. This clone showed up just a few times. Antigen unknown. This clonotype was obtained from a man aged 40-49 years in good health and CMV-seropositive. The sample comprised PBMCs.

The CDR3 region has the DNA TGTGCCAGTAGTACCGACAGGGGTTCAACTGAAGCTTTCTTT. The encoded protein is CASSTDRGSTEAFF. The V and J genes are TRBV19 and TRBJ1-1, with TRBD1 identical over 8 bases. The CDR3 consists of 14 residues. Trimming cost V 4 bases and J 5 bases; bases outside gene matches: 6. Germline CDR1 and CDR2: LNHDA and SQIVND (reference sequence).